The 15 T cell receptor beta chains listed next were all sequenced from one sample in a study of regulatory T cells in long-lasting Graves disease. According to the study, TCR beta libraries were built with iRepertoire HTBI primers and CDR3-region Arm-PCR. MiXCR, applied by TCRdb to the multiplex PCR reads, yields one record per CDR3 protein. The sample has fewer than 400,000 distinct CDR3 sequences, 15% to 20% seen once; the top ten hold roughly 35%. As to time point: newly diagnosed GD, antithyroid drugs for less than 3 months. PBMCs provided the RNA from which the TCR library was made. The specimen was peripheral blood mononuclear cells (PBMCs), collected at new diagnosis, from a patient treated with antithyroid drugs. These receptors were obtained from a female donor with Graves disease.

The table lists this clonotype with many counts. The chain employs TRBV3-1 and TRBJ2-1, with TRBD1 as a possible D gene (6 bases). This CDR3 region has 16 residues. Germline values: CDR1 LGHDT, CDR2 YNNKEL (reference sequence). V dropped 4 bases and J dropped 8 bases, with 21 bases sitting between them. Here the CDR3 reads CASSPNPYKGGYEQFF. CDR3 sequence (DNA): TGTGCCAGCAGCCCCAACCCCTATAAAGGGGGATATGAGCAGTTCTTC.

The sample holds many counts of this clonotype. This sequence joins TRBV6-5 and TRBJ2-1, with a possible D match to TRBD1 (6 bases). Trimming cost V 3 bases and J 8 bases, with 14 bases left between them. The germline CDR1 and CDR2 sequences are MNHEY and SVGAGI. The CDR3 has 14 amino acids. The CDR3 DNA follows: TGTGCCAGCAGTTATGGGGGCCCGGCGGATGAGCAGTTCTTC. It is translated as CASSYGGPADEQFF.

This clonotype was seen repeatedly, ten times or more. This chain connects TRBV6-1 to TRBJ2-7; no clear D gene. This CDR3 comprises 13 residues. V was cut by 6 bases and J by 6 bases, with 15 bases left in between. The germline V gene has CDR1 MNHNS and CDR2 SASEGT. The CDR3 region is CASRGPVLGEQYF. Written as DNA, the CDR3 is TGTGCCAGCAGAGGCCCAGTGCTAGGCGAGCAGTACTTC.

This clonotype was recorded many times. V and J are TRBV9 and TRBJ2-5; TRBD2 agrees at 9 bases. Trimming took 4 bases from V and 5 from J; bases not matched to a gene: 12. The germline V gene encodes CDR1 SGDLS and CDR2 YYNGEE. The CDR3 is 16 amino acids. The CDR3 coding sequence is TGTGCCAGCAGCCCGCGACTAGCGGAAGGGAGGGAGACCCAGTACTTC. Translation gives CASSPRLAEGRETQYF.

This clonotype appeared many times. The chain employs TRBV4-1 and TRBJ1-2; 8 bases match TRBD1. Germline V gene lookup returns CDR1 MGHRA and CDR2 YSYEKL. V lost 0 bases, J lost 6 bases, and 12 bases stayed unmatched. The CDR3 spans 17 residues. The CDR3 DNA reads TGCGCCAGCAGCCAAGATCAGCAGGGGGCCCAAGCGAATGGCTACACCTTC. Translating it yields CASSQDQQGAQANGYTF.

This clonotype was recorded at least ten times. CDR3 sequence: CASSLGGPAYPIDTQYF. The CDR3 bases are TGTGCCAGCAGTTTAGGTGGGCCGGCATATCCAATAGATACGCAGTATTTT. V and J are TRBV27 and TRBJ2-3, with D uncertain. The V gene's germline CDR1 is MNHEY and CDR2 SMNVEV (reference sequence). Trimming took 2 bases from V and 5 from J, leaving 20 bases between them. The CDR3 consists of 17 residues.

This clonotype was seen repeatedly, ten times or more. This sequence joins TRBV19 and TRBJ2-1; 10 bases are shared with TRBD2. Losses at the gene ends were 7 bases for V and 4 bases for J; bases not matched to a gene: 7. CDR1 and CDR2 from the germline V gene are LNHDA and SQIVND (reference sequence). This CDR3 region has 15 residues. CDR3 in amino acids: CASIPASGSYNEQFF. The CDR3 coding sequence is TGTGCCAGTATCCCGGCTAGCGGGAGTTACAATGAGCAGTTCTTC. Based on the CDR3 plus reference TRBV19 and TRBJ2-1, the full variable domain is DGGITQSPKYLFRKEGQNVTLSCEQNLNHDAMYWYRQDPGQGLRLIYYSQIVNDFQKGDIAEGYSVSREKKESFPLTVTSAQKNPTAFYLCASIPASGSYNEQFFGPGTRLTVL.

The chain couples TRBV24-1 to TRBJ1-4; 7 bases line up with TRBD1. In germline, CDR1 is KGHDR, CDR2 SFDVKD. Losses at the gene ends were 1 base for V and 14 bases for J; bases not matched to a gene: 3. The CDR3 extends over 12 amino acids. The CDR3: CATSDLEDRLFF. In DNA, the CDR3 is TGTGCCACCAGTGATTTAGAGGACAGGCTGTTTTTT.

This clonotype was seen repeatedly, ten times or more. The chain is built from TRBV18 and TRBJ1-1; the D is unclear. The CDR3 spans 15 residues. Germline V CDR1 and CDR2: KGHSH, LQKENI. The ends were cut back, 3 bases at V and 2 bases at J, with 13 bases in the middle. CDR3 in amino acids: CASSPPAAANTEAFF. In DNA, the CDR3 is TGTGCCAGCTCACCCCCCGCCGCGGCCAACACTGAAGCTTTCTTT.

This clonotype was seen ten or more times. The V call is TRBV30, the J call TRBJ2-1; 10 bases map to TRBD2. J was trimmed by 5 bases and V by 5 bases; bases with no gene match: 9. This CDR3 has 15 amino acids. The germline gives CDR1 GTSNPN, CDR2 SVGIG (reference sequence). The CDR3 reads CAWDSGRFVNNEQFF. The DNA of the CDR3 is TGTGCCTGGGATAGCGGGAGGTTTGTTAACAATGAGCAGTTCTTC.

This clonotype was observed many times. The CDR3 DNA sequence: TGTGCCAGCAGCGCCCCGGACAGGGGGTCCGACGGCTACACCTTC. Its translation is CASSAPDRGSDGYTF. The chain has TRBV28 and TRBJ1-2, with 10 positions matching TRBD1. The CDR3 runs 15 residues. The germline CDR1 and CDR2 sequences are MDHEN and SYDVKM. Germline trimming cut 6 bases from V and 8 bases from J; bases unmatched to any gene: 12.

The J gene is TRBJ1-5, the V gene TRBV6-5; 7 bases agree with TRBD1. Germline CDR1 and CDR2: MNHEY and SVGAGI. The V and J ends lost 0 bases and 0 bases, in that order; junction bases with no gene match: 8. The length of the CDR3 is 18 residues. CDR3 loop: CASSYSTTGWGSNQPQHF. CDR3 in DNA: TGTGCCAGCAGTTACTCTACGACAGGGTGGGGTAGCAATCAGCCCCAGCATTTT.

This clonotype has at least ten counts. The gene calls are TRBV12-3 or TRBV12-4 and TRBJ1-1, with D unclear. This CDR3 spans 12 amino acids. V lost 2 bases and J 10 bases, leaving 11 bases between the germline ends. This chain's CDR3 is CASSLRGPTAFF. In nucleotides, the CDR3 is TGTGCCAGCAGTTTACGGGGTCCCACAGCTTTCTTT.

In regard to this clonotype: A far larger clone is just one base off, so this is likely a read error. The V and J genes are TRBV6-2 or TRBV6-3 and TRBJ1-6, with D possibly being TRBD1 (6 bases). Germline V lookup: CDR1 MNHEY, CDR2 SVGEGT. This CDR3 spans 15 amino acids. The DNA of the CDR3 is TGTGCCAGCAGTGAACAGGGACGGAAAAGTTCACCCCTCCGCTTT. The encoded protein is CASSEQGRKSSPLRF.

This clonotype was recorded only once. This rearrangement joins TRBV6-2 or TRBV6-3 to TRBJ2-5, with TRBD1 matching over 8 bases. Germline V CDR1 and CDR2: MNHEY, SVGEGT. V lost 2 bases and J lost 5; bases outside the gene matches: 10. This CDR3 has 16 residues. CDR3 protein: CASSYRQGLARETQYF. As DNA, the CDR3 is TGTGCCAGCAGTTACCGACAGGGGCTGGCTAGGGAGACCCAGTACTTC.